The rows below give T cell receptor beta chains drawn from one sample of a study of T cell responses to AZD1222 COVID-19 vaccine. Assay: immunoSEQ multiplex PCR; the TCRdb copy retains only in-frame clones and omits some. The sample holds about 120,000 clones; just over 85% are singletons and the top ten take roughly a sixth. Sample: peripheral blood, taken on day 0 of MenACWY control vaccination. Receptor source: an adult in good health. Both conserved end residues are part of each CDR3. A D gene is named only where the DNA matches it firmly. Clone size is stated in some rows and not others, as once, few, many or a class when expanded.

clone_size d_call j_call v_call cdr3_aa cdr3_nt
. . TRBJ2-5 TRBV6-5 CASGRPDQETQYF TGTGCCAGCGGGCGACCCGACCAAGAGACCCAGTACTTC
once . TRBJ2-7 TRBV12-3/TRBV12-4 CASSFNSVGEQYF TGTGCCAGCAGTTTCAACAGCGTCGGGGAGCAGTACTTC
. . TRBJ1-5 TRBV9 CASSVGRGNQPQHF TGTGCCAGCAGCGTAGGGAGGGGAAATCAGCCCCAGCATTTT
once . TRBJ1-6 TRBV5-1 CASSEGQFNSPLHF TGCGCCAGCAGCGAGGGACAATTTAATTCACCCCTCCACTTT
. . TRBJ2-7 TRBV6-5 CASLTGFEQYF TGTGCCAGCCTAACAGGGTTCGAGCAGTACTTC
. TRBD2 TRBJ2-1 TRBV5-1 CASSLEGGRPNNEQFF TGCGCCAGCAGCTTGGAGGGCGGGAGGCCTAACAATGAGCAGTTCTTC
once . TRBJ1-5 TRBV7-2 CASSLIGGEQPQHF TGTGCCAGCAGCTTAATCGGGGGGGAACAGCCCCAGCATTTT
. TRBD1 TRBJ2-2 TRBV10-1 CASSEGRGNPQGTGELFF TGCGCCAGCAGTGAGGGCAGGGGGAACCCCCAGGGCACCGGGGAGCTGTTTTTT
. . TRBJ2-3 TRBV11-1 CASSPRRRARDTQYF TGTGCCAGCAGCCCCCGGAGGAGGGCCCGAGATACGCAGTATTTT
once . TRBJ1-1 TRBV28 CASRWGLNTEAFF TGTGCCAGCAGATGGGGGTTGAACACTGAAGCTTTCTTT
. TRBD1 TRBJ1-1 TRBV2 CASSARGRATEAFF TGTGCCAGCAGTGCCAGGGGGCGGGCCACTGAAGCTTTCTTT
. . TRBJ2-5 TRBV6-5 CASRYQGHETQYF TGTGCCAGCAGATACCAGGGCCACGAGACCCAGTACTTC
. . TRBJ2-3 TRBV5-1 CASTDLSDTQYF TGCGCCAGCACAGATCTCTCAGATACGCAGTATTTT
. TRBD1 TRBJ1-1 TRBV6-1 CASSDRDRGGTEAFF TGTGCCAGCAGTGATCGGGACAGGGGGGGCACTGAAGCTTTCTTT
. . TRBJ1-5 TRBV28 CASRSGSEVLNQPQHF TGTGCCAGCAGGTCAGGATCCGAGGTCCTCAATCAGCCCCAGCATTTT
. . TRBJ1-5 TRBV5-6 CASSPLPGTYYQPQHF TGTGCCAGCAGCCCACTTCCTGGGACATATTATCAGCCCCAGCATTTT
. . TRBJ1-2 TRBV19 CASSQGYGGYTF TGTGCCAGTAGTCAGGGCTATGGTGGCTACACCTTC
few . TRBJ2-1 TRBV30 CAWSRPGRHEQFF TGTGCCTGGAGCCGGCCGGGGAGACATGAGCAGTTCTTC
. TRBD1 TRBJ1-6 TRBV5-1 CASSPGDRGISPLHF TGCGCCAGCAGCCCTGGGGACAGGGGCATATCACCCCTCCACTTT
. . TRBJ1-4 TRBV5-1 CASSSGPGGLSEKLFF TGCGCCAGCAGCTCTGGACCGGGGGGCTTATCGGAAAAACTGTTTTTT
. . TRBJ2-4 TRBV2 CASFHLAGSYIQYF TGTGCCAGCTTCCACCTCGCGGGGTCATACATTCAGTACTTC
. . TRBJ2-7 TRBV6-2/TRBV6-3 CASSYSGVGRSYEQYF TGTGCCAGCAGTTACTCGGGGGTAGGTCGGTCCTACGAGCAGTACTTC
. TRBD2 TRBJ2-4 TRBV6-2/TRBV6-3 CASSLLAGSAKNIQYF TGTGCCAGCAGCCTACTAGCGGGAAGTGCCAAAAACATTCAGTACTTC